The entry below describes one T cell receptor beta chain. Cells designated naive CD8 were CD45RO-negative and were positively selected for CCR7, with terminally differentiated effector memory CD45RA+ cells excluded. Donors were healthy HIV-negative adults without recently reported acute infections or vaccinations. The data belong to a study of shared clonotypes between healthy human individuals. Per the original methods: ImmunoSEQ sequences covered only the junction and lacked quality scores; filtering therefore differed. Clones were read by immunoSEQ multiplex PCR, and TCRdb kept only the in-frame ones, dropping some. V and J calls and clone size are copied from that table; D and trimming were computed from the DNA. The data contain millions of clones, less than 95% of them singletons. The sequenced sample consisted of naive CD8+ T cells sorted from blood. This TCR derives from a man in his late teens or twenties in good health.

For the CDR3, the DNA is TGTGCCAGCAGTGCTGGGCCGTCGGCCTGGGAGGAGCAGTACTTC. This gives the protein CASSAGPSAWEEQYF. This chain joins TRBV6-1 and TRBJ2-7; D is perhaps TRBD2 (5 bases). Germline V gene lookup returns CDR1 MNHNS and CDR2 SASEGT. This CDR3 is built from 15 residues. Trimming shortened V by 4 bases and J by 7 bases, and 20 bases separated the two germline ends.